The clone carrying this T cell receptor (beta chain) has just one count. Its specificity is not known. Germline V lookup: CDR1 MNHNS, CDR2 SASEGT. The CDR3 length is 15 residues. Trimming removed 1 base from V and 0 bases from J, with 7 bases in between. This entry belongs to a study of shared clonotypes between healthy human individuals. The study's findings and limits: Rarefaction demonstrated incomplete sorted-subset sequencing despite large depth. Represented genetic and exposure-history diversity was restricted by having few donors.

DNA at about 190 ng, approximately 30,000 T cell genomes, went into sorted-subset replicate PCRs. Study processing details: Filtering differed, since immunoSEQ gave only junction sequences and no quality scores. Only in-frame clones appear in the TCRdb table, and some are missing; sequencing was by immunoSEQ multiplex PCR. V and J calls and clone size are given by that table; D and trimming were obtained from the DNA. The sample records about 2 million clones, roughly 96% being singletons. The sequence derives from a man between 18 and 29 years old in good health. The rearrangement links TRBV6-1 to TRBJ1-3, with D unclear. The specimen sequenced was naive CD4+ T cells sorted from blood. Subset defined: CD45RA+ positively selected. Here the CDR3 DNA reads TGTGCCAGCAGTGAAGGACATGGCTCTGGAAACACCATATATTTT. Translating it yields CASSEGHGSGNTIYF.